This T cell receptor beta chain was captured by sequencing in a study of naive CD8 T cells in extremely preterm neonates. For the study at large: Reported adult age range differs: about 23-55 years versus roughly 20-50 years. Broader study findings: Preterm neonates had significantly lower iChao1 richness than other age groups. Relative to older groups, preterm infants had shorter, less trimmed CDR3s with fewer N additions.

TCRdb keeps only in-frame clones here, not all; method: immunoSEQ multiplex PCR. The sample lists about 5,900 clones; 95% to 98% were seen once. Germline CDR1 and CDR2: MGHRA and YSYEKL. Trimming removed 1 base from V and 7 bases from J, with 16 bases in between. This CDR3 has 16 amino acids. Each sample had roughly 17,000–110,000 sorted naive CD8+ T cells. Of note for this clone: The antigen is unknown.

V gene TRBV4-1 combines with J gene TRBJ1-4; D is possibly TRBD1 (5 bases). The sample taken for sequencing was naive CD8+ T cells from blood. The origin of this receptor is a human donor in good health. CDR3 sequence reads: CASSQAPGRGVEKLFF. The DNA of the CDR3 is TGCGCCAGCAGCCAAGCCCCTGGGAGGGGAGTTGAAAAACTGTTTTTT.